This T cell receptor (beta chain) was recorded in a study of PD-1 blockade in classical Hodgkin lymphoma. Study background: On a schedule of every 2 weeks, patients received nivolumab 3 mg/kg intravenously. Study results and limitations: At C4D1, TCR diversity had climbed significantly for CD4+ cells, though not for CD8+ cells. Diversity similar to that of newly diagnosed patients was seen at baseline in complete responders. Newly diagnosed patients were reported to exhibit reduced baseline TCR diversity relative to healthy donors.

The trim removed 6 bases at V and 0 bases at J, leaving 7 bases unmatched. CDR1 is SGHDT, CDR2 YYEEEE, per germline. CDR3 length equals 16 residues. Time point reported: cycle 4 day 1 (C4D1), after five to seven weeks of nivolumab. No patient escaped relapse after autologous stem cell transplantation, and brentuximab vedotin exposure varied. The method was immunoSEQ multiplex PCR; TCRdb's version includes in-frame clones alone and lacks a portion of them. The repertoire holds tens of thousands of clones, with over 75% as singletons. With respect to this clone: Its antigen remains unidentified.

This receptor was obtained from a human donor with classical Hodgkin lymphoma. The chain combines TRBV5-6 with TRBJ2-1; 9 nucleotides match TRBD1. The sequencing used peripheral blood mononuclear cells (PBMCs), collected before the fourth cycle of nivolumab. CDR3 bases: TGTGCCAGCACCTTCGGGGGACAGGGCTCCTACAATGAGCAGTTCTTC. It yields the protein CASTFGGQGSYNEQFF.